The 18 T cell receptor beta chains reported below all come from one sample, sequenced in a study of CD4 T cell repertoires and nickel. Each CDR3 protein is one row after TCRdb ran MiXCR on the RT-PCR reads. The repertoire consists of more than 250 distinct CDR3 sequences, with about three quarters occurring once and the leading ten covering around 15%. The sequenced sample consisted of CD4+ T cells from blood, not recorded whether cultured. Receptor source: a human donor in a nickel allergy study, with or without nickel allergy (not recorded which). It is not recorded whether this sample comes from one donor or several.

The chain recombines TRBV6-6 with TRBJ1-6, with 8 nucleotides matching TRBD1. V lost 5 bases to trimming and J lost 5 bases; unmatched junction nucleotides: 2. Germline V lookup: CDR1 MNHNY, CDR2 SVGAGI (reference sequence). This CDR3 spans 14 amino acids. CDR3 DNA: TGTGCCAGCAGTCCGACAGGGGATAATTCACCCCTCCACTTT. Translation: CASSPTGDNSPLHF.

V usage is TRBV11-2 and J usage is TRBJ2-2; 8 nucleotides align to TRBD1. V shed 5 bases and J 2 bases; nucleotides not matched to a gene: 7. The CDR3 has 16 residues. Germline lookup yields CDR1 SGHAT and CDR2 FQNNGV. CDR3 DNA sequence: TGTGCCAGCAGCAAAGGGACAGGAGTAAACACCGGGGAGCTGTTTTTT. This encodes CASSKGTGVNTGELFF.

The genes are TRBV5-1 and TRBJ2-4, with D possibly being TRBD2 (6 bases). Trimming stripped 0 bases from V and 7 bases from J, with 11 bases between. This CDR3 has 14 amino acids. Germline V CDR1 and CDR2: SGHRS, YFSETQ. CDR3 region: CASSLDGGMNIQYF. As DNA, the CDR3 is TGCGCCAGCAGCTTGGACGGGGGTATGAACATTCAGTACTTC.

The chain has TRBV5-1 and TRBJ2-1; 9 bases line up with TRBD2. V lost 2 bases, J lost 3 bases, and 9 bases stayed unmatched. The CDR3 totals 17 residues. Germline lookup yields CDR1 SGHRS and CDR2 YFSETQ. CDR3 sequence reads: CASSFRGLADRYNEQFF. The DNA of the CDR3 is TGCGCCAGCAGCTTTCGGGGACTAGCCGATCGCTACAATGAGCAGTTCTTC.

The V gene is TRBV2, the J gene TRBJ1-6, with D possibly TRBD1 on 5 matching bases. CDR1 is SNHLY, CDR2 FYNNEI, per germline. V dropped 8 bases and J dropped 8 bases, with 13 bases sitting between them. CDR3 length: 13 amino acids. The CDR3 spells CASSGTTDSPLHF. The CDR3 coding sequence is TGTGCCAGCTCCGGGACTACAGATTCACCCCTCCACTTT. Looking up the rest from reference TRBV2 and TRBJ1-6 gives the full variable domain: EPEVTQTPSHQVTQMGQEVILRCVPISNHLYFYWYRQILGQKVEFLVSFYNNEISEKSEIFDDQFSVERPDGSNFTLKIRSTKLEDSAMYFCASSGTTDSPLHFGNGTRLTVT.

J is TRBJ1-1 and V is TRBV6-5; D is perhaps TRBD1 (5 bases). Germline V CDR1 and CDR2: MNHEY, SVGAGI. V lost 6 bases, J lost 6 bases, and 14 bases lay in between. The CDR3 extends over 13 amino acids. The CDR3 DNA reads as TGTGCCAGCAGATTTTTGCAGGGTTCTGAAGCTTTCTTT. This gives the protein CASRFLQGSEAFF.

V usage is TRBV4-2 and J usage is TRBJ2-3; weak D call: TRBD1 (5 bases). Between the trimmed V and J ends, which lost 1 base and 4 bases, there was a span of 18 bases. CDR1 is LGHNA, CDR2 YNFKEQ, per germline. This CDR3 is 17 amino acids long. The CDR3 loop is CASSQAPGPKGADTQYF. In nucleotides, the CDR3 is TGTGCCAGCAGCCAAGCCCCGGGTCCAAAAGGGGCAGATACGCAGTATTTT.

This chain connects TRBV12-3 or TRBV12-4 to TRBJ2-7, with TRBD2 matching over 7 bases. CDR3 length: 16 residues. V lost 2 bases to trimming and J lost 5 bases; unmatched junction nucleotides: 12. The CDR3 DNA sequence: TGTGCCAGCAGTTTATCGGGGGGAAAATTAAACGACGAGCAGTACTTC. It encodes CASSLSGGKLNDEQYF.

The chain couples TRBV2 to TRBJ2-7; D not resolved. The CDR3 runs 14 residues. Trimming stripped 8 bases from V and 7 bases from J, with 21 bases between. Looked up from germline, CDR1 is SNHLY and CDR2 is FYNNEI. The CDR3 DNA is TGTGCCAGCGTGGAAGGGTCCCAATCTAGGGAGCAGTACTTC. It specifies CASVEGSQSREQYF. Together with reference TRBV2 and TRBJ2-7, the CDR3 gives the full variable domain: EPEVTQTPSHQVTQMGQEVILRCVPISNHLYFYWYRQILGQKVEFLVSFYNNEISEKSEIFDDQFSVERPDGSNFTLKIRSTKLEDSAMYFCASVEGSQSREQYFGPGTRLTVT.

The chain has TRBV7-9 and TRBJ2-1; D not certain. Looked up from germline, CDR1 is SEHNR and CDR2 is FQNEAQ (reference sequence). This CDR3 has 15 amino acids. Trimming cost V 0 bases and J 5 bases, with 11 bases left between them. CDR3 in DNA: TGTGCCAGCAGCTTAGCGCGTGGGGTAAACAATGAGCAGTTCTTC. It translates to CASSLARGVNNEQFF.

This chain links TRBV20-1 with TRBJ2-7; TRBD2 matches 9 bases. Germline CDR1 is DFQATT and CDR2 is SNEGSKA (reference sequence). Trimming cost V 0 bases and J 0 bases; bases outside gene matches: 3. The CDR3 has 15 amino acids. This chain's CDR3 is CSARDLAGSSYEQYF. The CDR3 DNA reads as TGCAGTGCTAGAGATCTAGCGGGGAGCTCCTACGAGCAGTACTTC.

This chain uses TRBV7-8 with TRBJ2-6; D ambiguous. This CDR3 region has 15 residues. V was shortened by 2 bases and J by 1 base, with 6 bases between the two germline ends. Germline values: CDR1 SGHVS, CDR2 FQNEAQ. CDR3 nucleotide sequence: TGTGCCAGCAGCTTAATGGGTTCTGGGGCCAACGTCCTGACTTTC. This codes for CASSLMGSGANVLTF.

V is TRBV6-1 and J is TRBJ2-1; possible D gene TRBD1, 6 bases. Trimming removed 8 bases at V and 2 bases at J, with 13 bases between. Germline-derived CDR1 and CDR2 are MNHNS and SASEGT. There are 14 residues in the CDR3. CDR3 region: CASQGLAPYNEQFF. For the CDR3, the DNA is TGTGCCAGCCAGGGGCTAGCCCCCTACAATGAGCAGTTCTTC.

This clonotype came up a few times. J is TRBJ2-1 and V is TRBV5-1; 9 positions match TRBD1. Germline V gene lookup returns CDR1 SGHRS and CDR2 YFSETQ. J lost 7 bases, V lost 5 bases, and 10 bases had no gene match. The CDR3 consists of 15 residues. CDR3 residues: CASRPGTGTANEQFF. The CDR3 nucleotides are TGCGCCAGCAGGCCCGGGACAGGGACTGCAAATGAGCAGTTCTTC.

The V and J genes are TRBV5-1 and TRBJ2-5; 7 nucleotides match TRBD1. The germline gives CDR1 SGHRS, CDR2 YFSETQ. The CDR3 is 15 amino acids. V shed 1 base and J 5 bases; nucleotides not matched to a gene: 8. CDR3: CASSLTGDGKETQYF. CDR3 coding DNA: TGCGCCAGCAGCTTGACAGGGGACGGGAAGGAGACCCAGTACTTC.

This clonotype was seen only once. The V and J genes are TRBV9 and TRBJ2-5, with 9 bases matching TRBD1. From germline, CDR1 is SGDLS and CDR2 YYNGEE. CDR3 size: 15 residues. With V trimmed by 4 bases and J by 5 bases, 9 bases remained unmatched. CDR3 residues: CASSTRTGGSETQYF. The CDR3 DNA sequence: TGTGCCAGCAGCACAAGAACAGGGGGCAGTGAGACCCAGTACTTC. The complete variable domain, with remaining parts taken from reference TRBV9 and TRBJ2-5, reads DSGVTQTPKHLITATGQRVTLRCSPRSGDLSVYWYQQSLDQGLQFLIQYYNGEERAKGNILERFSAQQFPDLHSELNLSSLELGDSALYFCASSTRTGGSETQYFGPGTRLLVL.

The chain links TRBV7-8 to TRBJ2-1, with 11 bases matching TRBD2. Germline-derived CDR1 and CDR2 are SGHVS and FQNEAQ. After removal of 3 bases from V and 10 bases from J, the junction contained 11 bases not matched to a gene. The CDR3 has 16 residues. The CDR3 DNA is TGTGCCAGCAGCTTGTTTTCTAGCGGGGGGACCCGGGAGCAGTTCTTC. It codes for CASSLFSSGGTREQFF.

The CDR3 bases are TGTGCCAGCAGCCAAGCGGCAGGGAAAACCGGGGAGCTGTTTTTT. Its protein product is CASSQAAGKTGELFF. This chain uses TRBV4-2 with TRBJ2-2; the D gene is possibly TRBD1 (5 bases). CDR3 length: 15 residues. Germline CDR1 reads LGHNA; CDR2 reads YNFKEQ. Trimming removed 1 base at V and 5 bases at J, with 11 bases between.